This entry concerns a single TCR beta chain. As handled by the study authors: How many nucleated cells were present was estimated from reference gene primer amplification. Measured with immunoSEQ multiplex PCR; TCRdb has only the in-frame clones, and not every one. V, J and clone size were drawn from that table, and D and trimming were deduced from the DNA. The table shows 220,000 or so clones, with less than 85% occurring only once. The data originate from a study of blood T cell repertoires in COVID-19. Overall study context: From the United States, Italy and Spain came samples of acute and convalescent COVID-19. PBMCs, B-cell-depleted T cells, or T cells provided the cDNA or gDNA that made up the material.

The germline CDR1 and CDR2 sequences are MGHRA and YSYEKL. The CDR3 consists of 13 residues. J lost 4 bases, V lost 6 bases, and 4 bases had no gene match. This clonotype was obtained from a woman of 80 years or more with acute or convalescent COVID-19. The chain joins TRBV4-1 to TRBJ1-1, with TRBD1 matching 8 bases. Sequences were obtained from peripheral blood. The CDR3 DNA reads as TGCGCCAGCAGGCTTCAGGGGGCCACTGAAGCTTTCTTT. Amino acids: CASRLQGATEAFF.